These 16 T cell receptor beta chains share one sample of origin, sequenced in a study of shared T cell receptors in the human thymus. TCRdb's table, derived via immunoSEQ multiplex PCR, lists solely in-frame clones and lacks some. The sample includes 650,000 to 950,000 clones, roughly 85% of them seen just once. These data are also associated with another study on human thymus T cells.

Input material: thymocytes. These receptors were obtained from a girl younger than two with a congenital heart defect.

CDR3 nucleotide sequence: TGTGCCAGTAGTATGAAGATATCAGGGGCCCTCCCGAACACTGAAGCTTTCTTT. This translates into CASSMKISGALPNTEAFF. The rearrangement uses TRBV19 and TRBJ1-1; tentative D call: TRBD1 (6 bases). Trimming shortened V by 3 bases and J by 1 base, and 21 bases separated the two germline ends. CDR3 length: 18 residues. CDR1 and CDR2 from the germline V gene are LNHDA and SQIVND (reference sequence).

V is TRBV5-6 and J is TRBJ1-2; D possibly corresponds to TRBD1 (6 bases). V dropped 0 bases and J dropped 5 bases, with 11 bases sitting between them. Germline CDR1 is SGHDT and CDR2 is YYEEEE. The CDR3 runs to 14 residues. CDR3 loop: CASSLDRARYGYTF. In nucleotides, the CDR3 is TGTGCCAGCAGCTTGGACAGGGCGAGGTATGGCTACACCTTC.

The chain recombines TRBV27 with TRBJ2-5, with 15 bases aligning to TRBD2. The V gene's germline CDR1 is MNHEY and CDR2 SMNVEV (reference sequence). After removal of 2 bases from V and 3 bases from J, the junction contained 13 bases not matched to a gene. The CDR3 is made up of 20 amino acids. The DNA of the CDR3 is TGTGCCAGCAGTTTACGGACTAGCGGGGGGGTATTCGATCTGAAAGAGACCCAGTACTTC. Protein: CASSLRTSGGVFDLKETQYF.

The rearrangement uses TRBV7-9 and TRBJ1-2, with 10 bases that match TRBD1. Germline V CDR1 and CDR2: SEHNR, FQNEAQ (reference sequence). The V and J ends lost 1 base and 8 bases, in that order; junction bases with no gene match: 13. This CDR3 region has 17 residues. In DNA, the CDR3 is TGTGCCAGCAGCTTAGTAGGGATTGGACAGGGGGACGACGGCTACACCTTC. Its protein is CASSLVGIGQGDDGYTF.

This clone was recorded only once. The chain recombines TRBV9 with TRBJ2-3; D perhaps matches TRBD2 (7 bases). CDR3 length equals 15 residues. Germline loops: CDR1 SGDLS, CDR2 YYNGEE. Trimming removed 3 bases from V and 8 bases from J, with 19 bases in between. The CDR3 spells CASSDVAGALGTQYF. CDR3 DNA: TGTGCCAGCAGCGACGTTGCGGGGGCTCTTGGTACGCAGTATTTT.

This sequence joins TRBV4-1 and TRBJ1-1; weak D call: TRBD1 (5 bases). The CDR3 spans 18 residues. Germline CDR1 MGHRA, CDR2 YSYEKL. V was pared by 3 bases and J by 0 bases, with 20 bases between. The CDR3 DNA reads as TGCGCCAGCAGCCAGGACATAGGGGCCCAAGGGGTGAACACTGAAGCTTTCTTT. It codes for CASSQDIGAQGVNTEAFF.

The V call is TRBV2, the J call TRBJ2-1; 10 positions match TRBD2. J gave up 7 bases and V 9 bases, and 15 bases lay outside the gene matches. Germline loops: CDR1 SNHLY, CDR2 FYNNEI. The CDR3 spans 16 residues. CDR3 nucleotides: TGTGCCAGGGGAACAGCGGGGGGGCTGGGCTGGAATGAGCAGTTCTTC. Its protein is CARGTAGGLGWNEQFF.

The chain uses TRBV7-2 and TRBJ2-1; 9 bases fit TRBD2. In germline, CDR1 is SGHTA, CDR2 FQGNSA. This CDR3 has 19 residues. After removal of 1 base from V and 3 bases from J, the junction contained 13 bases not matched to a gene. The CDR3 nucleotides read TGTGCCAGCAGCTTAGTCGGCGGGGGGGCTCGGAACTACTACAATGAGCAGTTCTTC. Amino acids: CASSLVGGGARNYYNEQFF.

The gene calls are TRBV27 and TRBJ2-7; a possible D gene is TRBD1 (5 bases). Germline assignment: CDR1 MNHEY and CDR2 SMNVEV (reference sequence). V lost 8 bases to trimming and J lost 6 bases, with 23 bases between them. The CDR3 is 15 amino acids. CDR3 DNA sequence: TGTGCCAGCTCCTCCACGTACAGGCAGTTGGGCGAGCAGTACTTC. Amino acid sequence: CASSSTYRQLGEQYF.

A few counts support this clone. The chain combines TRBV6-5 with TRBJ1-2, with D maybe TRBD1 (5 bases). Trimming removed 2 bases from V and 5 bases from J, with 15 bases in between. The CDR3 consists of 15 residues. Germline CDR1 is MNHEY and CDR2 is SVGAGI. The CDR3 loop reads CASSYKTATSYGYTF. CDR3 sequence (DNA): TGTGCCAGCAGTTACAAGACAGCCACGTCTTATGGCTACACCTTC.

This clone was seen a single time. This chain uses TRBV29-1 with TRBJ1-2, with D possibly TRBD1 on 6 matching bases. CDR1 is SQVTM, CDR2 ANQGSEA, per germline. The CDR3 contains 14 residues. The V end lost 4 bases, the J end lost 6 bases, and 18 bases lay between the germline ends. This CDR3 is CSVARAGVVDGYTF. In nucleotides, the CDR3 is TGCAGCGTTGCTCGCGCAGGGGTAGTTGATGGCTACACCTTC.

CDR3 coding DNA: TGTGCCAGCATCTCCCCGGGACAGGGCTACACTGAAGCTTTCTTT. Protein: CASISPGQGYTEAFF. This sequence joins TRBV6-5 and TRBJ1-1, with 9 bases fitting TRBD1. Unmatched junction bases numbered 9, after V lost 7 bases and J lost 3 bases. The CDR3 length is 15 residues. The germline CDR1 and CDR2 sequences are MNHEY and SVGAGI.

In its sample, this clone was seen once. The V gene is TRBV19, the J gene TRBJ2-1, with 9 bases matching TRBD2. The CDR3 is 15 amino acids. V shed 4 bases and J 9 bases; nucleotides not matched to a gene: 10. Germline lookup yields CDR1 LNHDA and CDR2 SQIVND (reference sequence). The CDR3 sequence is CASSSAGGPRGEQFF. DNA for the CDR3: TGTGCCAGTAGTAGCGCGGGGGGGCCTAGGGGTGAGCAGTTCTTC.

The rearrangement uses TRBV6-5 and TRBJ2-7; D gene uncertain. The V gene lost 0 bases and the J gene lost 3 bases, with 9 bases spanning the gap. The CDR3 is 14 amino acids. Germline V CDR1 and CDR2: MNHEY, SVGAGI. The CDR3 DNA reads TGTGCCAGCAGTTACTCCGGGTTTCTCTACGAGCAGTACTTC. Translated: CASSYSGFLYEQYF.

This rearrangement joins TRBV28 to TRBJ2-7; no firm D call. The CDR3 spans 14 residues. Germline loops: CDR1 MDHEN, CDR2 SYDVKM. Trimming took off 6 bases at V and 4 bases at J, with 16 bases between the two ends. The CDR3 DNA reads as TGTGCCAGCAGACCCTCGGCCCTGAGGTACGAGCAGTACTTC. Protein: CASRPSALRYEQYF.

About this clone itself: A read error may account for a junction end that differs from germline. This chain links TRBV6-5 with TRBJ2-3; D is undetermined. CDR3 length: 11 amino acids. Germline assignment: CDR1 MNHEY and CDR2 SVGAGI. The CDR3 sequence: CASSNTATQYF. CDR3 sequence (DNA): TGTGCCAGCAGTAACACAGCTACGCAGTATTTT.